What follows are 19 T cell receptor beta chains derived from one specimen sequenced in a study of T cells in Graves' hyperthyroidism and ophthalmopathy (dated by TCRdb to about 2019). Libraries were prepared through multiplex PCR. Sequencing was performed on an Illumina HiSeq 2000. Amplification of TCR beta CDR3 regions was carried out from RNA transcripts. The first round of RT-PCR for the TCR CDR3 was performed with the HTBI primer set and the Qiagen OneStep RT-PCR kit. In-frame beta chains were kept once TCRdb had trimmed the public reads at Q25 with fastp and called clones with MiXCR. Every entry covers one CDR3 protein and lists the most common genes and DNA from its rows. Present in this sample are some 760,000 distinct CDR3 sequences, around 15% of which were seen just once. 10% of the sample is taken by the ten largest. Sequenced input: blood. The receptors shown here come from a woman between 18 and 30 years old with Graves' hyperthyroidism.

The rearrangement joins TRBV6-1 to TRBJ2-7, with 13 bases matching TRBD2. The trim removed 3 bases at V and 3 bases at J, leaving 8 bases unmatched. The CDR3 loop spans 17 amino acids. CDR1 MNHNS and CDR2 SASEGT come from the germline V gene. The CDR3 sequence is CASSDEWGLAGIYEQYF. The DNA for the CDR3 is TGTGCCAGCAGTGATGAGTGGGGACTAGCGGGGATCTACGAGCAGTACTTC.

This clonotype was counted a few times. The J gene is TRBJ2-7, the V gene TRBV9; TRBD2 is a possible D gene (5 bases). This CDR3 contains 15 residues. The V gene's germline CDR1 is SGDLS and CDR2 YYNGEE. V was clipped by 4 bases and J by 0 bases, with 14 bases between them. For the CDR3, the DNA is TGTGCCAGCAGCCCTCAGTCGGGGAGCTCCTACGAGCAGTACTTC. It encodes CASSPQSGSSYEQYF. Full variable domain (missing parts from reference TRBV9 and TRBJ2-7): DSGVTQTPKHLITATGQRVTLRCSPRSGDLSVYWYQQSLDQGLQFLIQYYNGEERAKGNILERFSAQQFPDLHSELNLSSLELGDSALYFCASSPQSGSSYEQYFGPGTRLTVT.

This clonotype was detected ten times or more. The CDR3 here is CASSLYAGGAGRSYNEQFF. Written as DNA, the CDR3 is TGTGCCAGCAGTTTATACGCGGGGGGAGCGGGTCGCTCCTACAATGAGCAGTTCTTC. The chain combines TRBV27 with TRBJ2-1, with 8 bases lining up with TRBD2. Germline trimming cut 1 base from V and 0 bases from J; bases unmatched to any gene: 11. The CDR3 is 19 residues long. Germline assignment: CDR1 MNHEY and CDR2 SMNVEV (reference sequence).

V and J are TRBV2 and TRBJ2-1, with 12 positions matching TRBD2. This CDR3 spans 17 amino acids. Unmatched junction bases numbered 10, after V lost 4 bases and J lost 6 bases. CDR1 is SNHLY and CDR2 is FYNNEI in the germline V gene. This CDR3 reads CASSAEASGRAPNEQFF. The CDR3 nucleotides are TGTGCCAGCAGTGCTGAGGCTAGCGGGAGGGCCCCCAATGAGCAGTTCTTC.

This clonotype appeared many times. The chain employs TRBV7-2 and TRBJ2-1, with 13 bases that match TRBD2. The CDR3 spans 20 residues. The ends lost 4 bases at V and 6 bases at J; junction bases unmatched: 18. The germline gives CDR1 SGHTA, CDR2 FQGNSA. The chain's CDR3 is CASSSPPPPGLAGRVNEQFF. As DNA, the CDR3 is TGTGCCAGCAGCTCCCCCCCCCCACCGGGACTAGCGGGGAGGGTCAATGAGCAGTTCTTC.

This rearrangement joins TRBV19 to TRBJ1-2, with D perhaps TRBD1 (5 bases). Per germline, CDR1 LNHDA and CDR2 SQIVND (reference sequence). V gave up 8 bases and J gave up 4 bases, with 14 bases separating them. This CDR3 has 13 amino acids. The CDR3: CASAQGPVYGYTF. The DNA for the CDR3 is TGTGCCAGTGCTCAGGGACCAGTCTATGGCTACACCTTC.

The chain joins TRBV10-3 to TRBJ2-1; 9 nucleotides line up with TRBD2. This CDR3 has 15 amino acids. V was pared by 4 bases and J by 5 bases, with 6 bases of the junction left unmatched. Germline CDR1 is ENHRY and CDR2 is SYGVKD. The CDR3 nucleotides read TGTGCCATCAGTGTCGGGCTAGCGGGAAACAATGAGCAGTTCTTC. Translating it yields CAISVGLAGNNEQFF.

The CDR3 spells CSARDALAGLFSTDTQYF. For the CDR3, the DNA is TGCAGTGCTAGAGATGCACTAGCGGGACTATTTAGCACAGATACGCAGTATTTT. The rearrangement uses TRBV20-1 and TRBJ2-3, with TRBD2 matching over 10 bases. Germline CDR1 DFQATT, CDR2 SNEGSKA (reference sequence). This CDR3 is built from 18 residues. The V gene end was trimmed by 0 bases and the J gene end by 0 bases; junction bases not matched to a gene: 9.

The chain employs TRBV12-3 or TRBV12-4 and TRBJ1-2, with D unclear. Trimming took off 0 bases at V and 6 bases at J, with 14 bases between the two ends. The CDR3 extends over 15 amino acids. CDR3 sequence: CASSLAGSRVDGYTF. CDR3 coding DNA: TGTGCCAGCAGTTTAGCGGGTTCTAGGGTCGATGGCTACACCTTC.

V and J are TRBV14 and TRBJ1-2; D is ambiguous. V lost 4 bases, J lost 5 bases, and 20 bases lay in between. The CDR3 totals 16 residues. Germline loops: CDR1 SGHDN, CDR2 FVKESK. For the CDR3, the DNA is TGTGCCAGCAGCCCACCCCCTTCGTTCGGTCGGTATGGCTACACCTTC. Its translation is CASSPPPSFGRYGYTF.

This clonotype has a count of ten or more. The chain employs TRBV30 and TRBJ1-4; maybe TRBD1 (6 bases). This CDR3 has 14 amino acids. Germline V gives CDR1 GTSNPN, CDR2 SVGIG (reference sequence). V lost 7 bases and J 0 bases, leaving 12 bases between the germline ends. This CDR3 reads CASRGTSTNEKLFF. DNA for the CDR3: TGTGCCTCGAGGGGGACCTCAACTAATGAAAAACTGTTTTTT.

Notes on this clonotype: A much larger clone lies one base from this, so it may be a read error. In DNA form, the CDR3 reads TGTGCCAGCAGCTTCAGACTAGCGGGAACAGAGACCCAGTACTTC. Its translation is CASSFRLAGTETQYF. This chain joins TRBV7-8 and TRBJ2-5, with 11 bases matching TRBD2. The CDR3 contains 15 residues. Germline V gene lookup returns CDR1 SGHVS and CDR2 FQNEAQ. Trimming removed 3 bases from V and 4 bases from J; junction bases left unmatched: 4.

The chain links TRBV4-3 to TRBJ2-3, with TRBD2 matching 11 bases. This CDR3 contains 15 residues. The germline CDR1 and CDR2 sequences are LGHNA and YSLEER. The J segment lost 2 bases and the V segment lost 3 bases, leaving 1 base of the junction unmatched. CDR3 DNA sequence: TGCGCCAGCAGCCAGACTAGCGGGAACACAGATACGCAGTATTTT. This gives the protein CASSQTSGNTDTQYF.

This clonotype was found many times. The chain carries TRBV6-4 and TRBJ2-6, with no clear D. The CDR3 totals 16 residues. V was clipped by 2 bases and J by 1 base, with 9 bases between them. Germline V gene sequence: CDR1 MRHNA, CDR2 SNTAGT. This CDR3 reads CASSDRADSGANVLTF. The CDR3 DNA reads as TGTGCCAGCAGTGACCGGGCCGATTCTGGGGCCAACGTCCTGACTTTC.

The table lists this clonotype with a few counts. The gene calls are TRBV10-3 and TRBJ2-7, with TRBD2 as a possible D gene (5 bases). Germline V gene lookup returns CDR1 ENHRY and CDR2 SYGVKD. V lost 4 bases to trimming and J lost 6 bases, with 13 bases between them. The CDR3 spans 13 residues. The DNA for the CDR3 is TGTGCCATCAGTGTAGATCCTAGCTTCGAGCAGTACTTC. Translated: CAISVDPSFEQYF.

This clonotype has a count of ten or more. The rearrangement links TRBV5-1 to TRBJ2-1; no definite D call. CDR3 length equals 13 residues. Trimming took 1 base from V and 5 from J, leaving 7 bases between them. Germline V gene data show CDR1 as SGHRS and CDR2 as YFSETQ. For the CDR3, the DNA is TGCGCCAGCAGCTTGCTGCCGGACAATGAGCAGTTCTTC. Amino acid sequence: CASSLLPDNEQFF.

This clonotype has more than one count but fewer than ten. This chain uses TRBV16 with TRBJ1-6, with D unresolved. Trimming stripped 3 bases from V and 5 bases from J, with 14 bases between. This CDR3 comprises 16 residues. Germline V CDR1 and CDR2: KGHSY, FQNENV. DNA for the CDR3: TGTGCCAGCAGCCATAGCCCGGACGGTGATAATTCACCCCTCCACTTT. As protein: CASSHSPDGDNSPLHF.

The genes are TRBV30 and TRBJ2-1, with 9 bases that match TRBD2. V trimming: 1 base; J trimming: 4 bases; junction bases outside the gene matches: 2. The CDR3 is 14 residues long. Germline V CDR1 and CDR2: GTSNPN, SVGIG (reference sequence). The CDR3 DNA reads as TGTGCCTGGAGTGGCGGGGGGGGTTACAATGAGCAGTTCTTC. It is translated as CAWSGGGGYNEQFF.

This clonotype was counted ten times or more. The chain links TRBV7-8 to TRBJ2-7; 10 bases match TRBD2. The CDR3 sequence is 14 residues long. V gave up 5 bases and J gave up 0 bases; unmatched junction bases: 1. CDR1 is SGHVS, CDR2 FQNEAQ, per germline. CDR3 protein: CASSASGSSYEQYF. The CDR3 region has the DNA TGTGCCAGCAGCGCTAGCGGGAGCTCCTACGAGCAGTACTTC.